The 27 T cell receptor beta chains listed next were all sequenced from one sample in a study of T cell responses to AZD1222 COVID-19 vaccine. Generated by immunoSEQ multiplex PCR, the TCRdb table keeps only in-frame clones and is missing some. The sample lists roughly 120,000 clones, 86% occurring once. The sequencing here drew on peripheral blood, taken on day 0 of AZD1222 vaccination. The origin of the receptors is an adult in good health.

The genes are TRBV12-3 or TRBV12-4 and TRBJ1-2, with TRBD1 as a possible D gene (5 bases). This CDR3 has 12 amino acids. The V end was cut by 3 bases, the J end by 8 bases, with 10 bases between. CDR3: CASSLGVKGYTF. The CDR3 nucleotides are TGTGCCAGCAGTTTGGGGGTCAAGGGCTACACCTTC.

V and J are TRBV18 and TRBJ1-2; 7 nucleotides match TRBD1. The CDR3 loop spans 15 amino acids. J was trimmed by 4 bases and V by 2 bases; bases with no gene match: 7. CDR1 and CDR2 (germline): KGHSH, LQKENI. The CDR3 region is CASSPMTGLSYGYTF. The CDR3 DNA reads as TGTGCCAGCTCACCAATGACAGGGCTATCCTATGGCTACACCTTC.

Details on this clone: At one boundary the junction diverges from the germline segment, which might be a read error. The chain uses TRBV7-7 and TRBJ2-1; D is uncertain. There are 15 residues in the CDR3. CDR1 and CDR2 from the germline V gene are SSHAT and FNYEAQ (reference sequence). CDR3 residues: CASTASRSPYNEQFF. CDR3 DNA: TGTGCTAGCACGGCAAGCCGTTCTCCCTACAATGAGCAGTTCTTC.

CDR3: CASSGTGTPSTDTQYF. The CDR3 DNA is TGTGCCAGCAGCGGGACCGGGACACCCAGCACAGATACGCAGTATTTT. V is TRBV9 and J is TRBJ2-3; perhaps TRBD1 as D (6 bases). Trimming removed 3 bases at V and 0 bases at J, with 14 bases between. Germline lookup yields CDR1 SGDLS and CDR2 YYNGEE. This CDR3 comprises 16 residues. Using reference TRBV9 and TRBJ2-3 for the parts outside the CDR3, the full variable domain is DSGVTQTPKHLITATGQRVTLRCSPRSGDLSVYWYQQSLDQGLQFLIQYYNGEERAKGNILERFSAQQFPDLHSELNLSSLELGDSALYFCASSGTGTPSTDTQYFGPGTRLTVL.

This chain uses TRBV24-1 with TRBJ2-7; TRBD2 might be the D (5 bases). Per germline, CDR1 KGHDR and CDR2 SFDVKD. The V gene lost 5 bases and the J gene lost 6 bases, with 13 bases spanning the gap. CDR3 length: 13 residues. Here the CDR3 DNA reads TGTGCCACCAGTGGCGCGGGCAGGTCCGAGCAGTACTTC. Translated, it gives CATSGAGRSEQYF.

The genes are TRBV5-1 and TRBJ2-3, with 9 bases lining up with TRBD2. J gave up 3 bases and V 3 bases, and 5 bases lay outside the gene matches. The CDR3 runs to 15 residues. The germline gives CDR1 SGHRS, CDR2 YFSETQ. This CDR3 is CASSYSGSGTDTQYF. CDR3 bases: TGCGCCAGCAGCTATAGCGGGAGTGGGACAGATACGCAGTATTTT.

This clone occurred once. An end of the junction does not agree with germline; a read error may underlie this. The rearrangement joins TRBV4-3 to TRBJ2-5; D is possibly TRBD2 (5 bases). The length of the CDR3 is 14 residues. Germline V gene lookup returns CDR1 LGHNA and CDR2 YSLEER. For the CDR3, the DNA is TGCGCCAGCAGCGAGGGAGTCGTCCAAGGGACCCAGTACTTC. Translated: CASSEGVVQGTQYF.

The gene calls are TRBV19 and TRBJ1-2; D is possibly TRBD1 (5 bases). With 5 bases removed from V and 2 bases from J, the gap between germline ends came to 9 bases. The CDR3 runs 13 residues. Germline V gene sequence: CDR1 LNHDA, CDR2 SQIVND (reference sequence). CDR3 in DNA: TGTGCCAGTAGTTCGGGGGTGAACTATGGCTACACCTTC. Encoded protein: CASSSGVNYGYTF. The whole variable domain, remainder taken from reference TRBV19 and TRBJ1-2, is DGGITQSPKYLFRKEGQNVTLSCEQNLNHDAMYWYRQDPGQGLRLIYYSQIVNDFQKGDIAEGYSVSREKKESFPLTVTSAQKNPTAFYLCASSSGVNYGYTFGSGTRLTVV.

The V call is TRBV11-2, the J call TRBJ1-1; D gene ambiguous. This CDR3 has 15 residues. Germline V lookup: CDR1 SGHAT, CDR2 FQNNGV. Trimming left V 1 base short and J 0 bases short, with 9 bases between. CDR3 protein: CASSLGPAMNTEAFF. CDR3 nucleotides: TGTGCCAGCAGCTTAGGCCCAGCGATGAACACTGAAGCTTTCTTT.

The chain combines TRBV5-4 with TRBJ2-7; D gene ambiguous. Trimming stripped 1 base from V and 3 bases from J, with 11 bases between. Germline values: CDR1 SGHNT, CDR2 YYREEE (reference sequence). The CDR3 contains 14 residues. The CDR3: CASSLSPPGYEQYF. CDR3 bases: TGTGCCAGCAGCTTGTCGCCCCCGGGCTACGAGCAGTACTTC. The full variable domain, in which reference TRBV5-4 and TRBJ2-7 provide the parts outside the CDR3, is ETGVTQSPTHLIKTRGQQVTLRCSSQSGHNTVSWYQQALGQGPQFIFQYYREEENGRGNFPPRFSGLQFPNYSSELNVNALELDDSALYLCASSLSPPGYEQYFGPGTRLTVT.

The rearrangement uses TRBV7-9 and TRBJ2-5; 11 bases agree with TRBD2. CDR1 and CDR2 (germline): SEHNR, FQNEAQ (reference sequence). The CDR3 is 15 residues long. V dropped 5 bases and J dropped 5; count of bases not matched to a gene: 7. CDR3 loop: CASSLLAGGPETQYF. CDR3 DNA: TGTGCCAGCAGCCTTTTAGCGGGGGGGCCGGAGACCCAGTACTTC.

This clone has just one count. The chain's CDR3 is CASSIGLAGFYEQYF. The CDR3 coding sequence is TGTGCCAGTAGTATAGGACTAGCGGGATTCTACGAGCAGTACTTC. The chain recombines TRBV19 with TRBJ2-7; 11 bases fit TRBD2. V trimming: 1 base; J trimming: 3 bases; junction bases outside the gene matches: 2. Germline CDR1 LNHDA, CDR2 SQIVND (reference sequence). This CDR3 is 15 amino acids long.

The chain links TRBV3-1 (or the pseudogene TRBV3-2) to TRBJ2-2; D may match TRBD1 or TRBD2 (5 bases each). The CDR3 is made up of 15 amino acids. Trimming removed 4 bases from V and 5 bases from J, with 14 bases in between. CDR1 LGHDT and CDR2 YNNKEL come from the germline V gene (reference sequence). The CDR3 sequence: CASSLQGSGTGELFF. The CDR3 DNA follows: TGTGCCAGCAGCCTTCAGGGATCGGGGACCGGGGAGCTGTTTTTT.

This chain connects TRBV5-4 to TRBJ2-5; D unresolved. The germline CDR1 and CDR2 sequences are SGHNT and YYREEE (reference sequence). V was trimmed by 1 base and J by 1 base, leaving 8 bases between them. This CDR3 has 14 amino acids. CDR3 region: CASSLKGIQETQYF. As DNA, the CDR3 is TGTGCCAGCAGCTTGAAGGGTATCCAAGAGACCCAGTACTTC. The variable domain in full, completed from reference TRBV5-4 and TRBJ2-5, reads ETGVTQSPTHLIKTRGQQVTLRCSSQSGHNTVSWYQQALGQGPQFIFQYYREEENGRGNFPPRFSGLQFPNYSSELNVNALELDDSALYLCASSLKGIQETQYFGPGTRLLVL.

This clone was observed a handful of times. The V gene is TRBV30, the J gene TRBJ1-4; weak D call: TRBD1 (5 bases). Trimming took off 5 bases at V and 0 bases at J, with 16 bases between the two ends. CDR1 is GTSNPN, CDR2 SVGIG, per germline (reference sequence). The CDR3 runs 16 residues. The CDR3 loop reads CAWSWGRGATNEKLFF. For the CDR3, the DNA is TGTGCCTGGTCCTGGGGTAGGGGCGCAACTAATGAAAAACTGTTTTTT.

The gene calls are TRBV9 and TRBJ1-1, with D perhaps matching TRBD1 (6 bases). The CDR3 is 13 residues long. The germline V and J ends were trimmed by 1 base and 10 bases, with 14 bases remaining between them. In germline, CDR1 is SGDLS, CDR2 YYNGEE. Here the CDR3 DNA reads TGTGCCAGCAGCGTATACTCAGGGGAAAGAGCTTTCTTT. Its protein product is CASSVYSGERAFF.

This clone has a handful of counts. The V gene is TRBV4-1, the J gene TRBJ1-2, with 7 bases fitting TRBD1. V lost 1 base, J lost 7 bases, and 9 bases stayed unmatched. Germline CDR1 is MGHRA and CDR2 is YSYEKL. The length of the CDR3 is 15 residues. The CDR3 coding sequence is TGCGCCAGCAGCCAAGGCCCGACAGGGCGGAGTGGCTACACCTTC. Translating gives CASSQGPTGRSGYTF.

The chain joins TRBV3-1 (or the pseudogene TRBV3-2) to TRBJ1-3; D is uncertain. Per the germline V gene, CDR1 is LGHDT and CDR2 is YNNKEL (reference sequence). Deletions cut 7 bases from V and 0 bases from J, with 10 bases between. The CDR3 has 14 residues. The CDR3 here is CASTSAISGNTIYF. For the CDR3, the DNA is TGTGCCAGCACCTCAGCCATCTCTGGAAACACCATATATTTT.

The chain carries TRBV21-1 and TRBJ2-1; the D call in the table, TRBD1, was not verified against the DNA. TRBV21-1 is recorded as a pseudogene. This CDR3 spans 10 amino acids. The CDR3 DNA sequence: TGTGCCAGCAGCAAATGGGGCGGCCTCTTC. Residues: CASSKWGGLF.

The V call is TRBV4-1, the J call TRBJ2-2; a possible D gene is TRBD2 (6 bases). Germline lookup yields CDR1 MGHRA and CDR2 YSYEKL. V was clipped by 6 bases and J by 4 bases, with 12 bases between them. This CDR3 is 14 amino acids long. The CDR3 DNA follows: TGCGCCAGCAGGTTCTTGGGGGGCACCGGGGAGCTGTTTTTT. Translating gives CASRFLGGTGELFF.

The chain couples TRBV30 to TRBJ2-2; unclear D gene. This CDR3 comprises 14 residues. From germline, CDR1 is GTSNPN and CDR2 SVGIG (reference sequence). Trimming stripped 1 base from V and 2 bases from J, with 8 bases between. The CDR3, as DNA: TGTGCCTGGAGTGGGTTTAGTAACACCGGGGAGCTGTTTTTT. Its translation is CAWSGFSNTGELFF.

This clone was picked up one time. The chain has TRBV10-1 and TRBJ1-5; D gene uncertain. The V gene's germline CDR1 is WNHNN and CDR2 SYGVQD (reference sequence). Trimming took off 6 bases at V and 6 bases at J, with 12 bases between the two ends. This CDR3 has 13 residues. CDR3 nucleotide sequence: TGCGCCAGCAGGCAGACCTTGGGTCAGCCCCAGCATTTT. Encoded protein: CASRQTLGQPQHF.

The V and J genes are TRBV6-5 and TRBJ2-7; 7 bases map to TRBD1. Trimming took 6 bases from V and 5 from J; bases not matched to a gene: 13. The CDR3 totals 15 residues. Germline CDR1 MNHEY, CDR2 SVGAGI. CDR3 residues: CASRPGKGAVHEQYF. In DNA, the CDR3 is TGTGCCAGCAGGCCCGGTAAGGGGGCGGTCCACGAGCAGTACTTC.

The genes are TRBV9 and TRBJ1-3, with a possible D match to TRBD1 (6 bases). Germline CDR1 and CDR2: SGDLS and YYNGEE. Trimming removed 0 bases at V and 3 bases at J, with 13 bases between. This CDR3 comprises 16 residues. In nucleotides, the CDR3 is TGTGCCAGCAGCGTAGACCCCAGGGGCCTTGGAAACACCATATATTTT. Its protein is CASSVDPRGLGNTIYF.

The V gene is TRBV19, the J gene TRBJ1-1, with 8 bases fitting TRBD1. CDR1 LNHDA and CDR2 SQIVND come from the germline V gene (reference sequence). Trimming took 0 bases from V and 6 from J; bases not matched to a gene: 6. The CDR3 totals 15 residues. The CDR3 reads CASSIDATGGSEAFF. CDR3 DNA: TGTGCCAGTAGTATAGACGCCACAGGGGGTTCTGAAGCTTTCTTT.

The V and J genes are TRBV19 and TRBJ2-2; D is unresolved. Trimming shortened V by 1 base and J by 2 bases, and 14 bases separated the two germline ends. The CDR3 loop spans 17 amino acids. Germline V gene sequence: CDR1 LNHDA, CDR2 SQIVND (reference sequence). The CDR3 DNA is TGTGCCAGTAGTATAGTATCGGGCAGAACCAACACCGGGGAGCTGTTTTTT. Its protein product is CASSIVSGRTNTGELFF.

The chain combines TRBV5-1 with TRBJ1-2, with a weak D call TRBD1 (6 bases). CDR1 is SGHRS and CDR2 is YFSETQ in the germline V gene. The CDR3 consists of 14 residues. The V end was cut by 1 base, the J end by 5 bases, with 12 bases between. This chain's CDR3 is CASSLSGGGYGYTF. Written as DNA, the CDR3 is TGCGCCAGCAGCTTGTCTGGGGGCGGGTATGGCTACACCTTC.